What follows is one TCR beta chain and its context. Its antigen is unknown. Sequencing of TCR beta covered CD8+ and CD4+ T cells obtained from blood. The entry originates in a study of CD8 T cells in Susac syndrome. General study findings and limits: The study conceded that its TCR sequencing and HLA analysis involved relatively few individuals. None of the CD4+ T cell repertoires in Susac syndrome showed clonal expansion.

The CDR3 length is 16 residues. V shed 3 bases and J 10 bases; nucleotides not matched to a gene: 12. CDR1 is SEHNR and CDR2 is FQNEAQ in the germline V gene (reference sequence). Random hexamers served to reverse transcribe roughly 0.45 to 1 ug RNA. The method of amplification for TCR beta CDR3 was immunoSEQ multiplex PCR, covering 54 Vbeta and 13 Jbeta. TCRdb re-called the immunoSEQ multiplex PCR reads with MiXCR, one entry per CDR3 protein. The data show 210,000 or so distinct CDR3 sequences, over 90% seen once. The chain combines TRBV7-9 with TRBJ2-1, with TRBD2 matching 10 bases. The TCR originated in a human donor with Susac syndrome. Sample: CD4+ T cells from PBMCs. CDR3 nucleotides: TGTGCCAGCAGCTTCCGAACTAGCGGGGTATCCCTGGAGCAGTTCTTC. It yields the protein CASSFRTSGVSLEQFF. Supplemented by reference TRBV7-9 and TRBJ2-1, the full variable domain reads DTGVSQNPRHKITKRGQNVTFRCDPISEHNRLYWYRQTLGQGPEFLTYFQNEAQLEKSRLLSDRFSAERPKGSFSTLEIQRTEQGDSAMYLCASSFRTSGVSLEQFFGPGTRLTVL.